A selection of T cell receptor beta chains follows, all from one sample in a study of blood T cell repertoires in COVID-19. Data came from immunoSEQ multiplex PCR; TCRdb stores just in-frame clones and leaves some out. The table shows around 220,000 clones, with approximately 79% occurring only once. The sequenced material came from peripheral blood. All receptors come from a human donor in a cohort sampled during active COVID-19. Each CDR3 is given with its conserved first and last residue. A D gene is named only where the DNA matches it firmly. Expanded clones are given a class, and other clones once, few, many or no size at all.

>-|TRBV12-3/TRBV12-4|-|TRBJ2-5
TGTGCCAGTGGGGCCCGAGAAGAGACCCAGTACTTC
CASGAREETQYF
>TRBD2|TRBV27|-|TRBJ2-1
TGTGCCAGCAGTTTATCCTCTCTAGCGGGAAGAGCCTACAATGAGCAGTTCTTC
CASSLSSLAGRAYNEQFF
>TRBD1|TRBV6-5|-|TRBJ1-5
TGTGCCAGCAGTTACGGGACAGGGGGGCATCAGCCCCAGCATTTT
CASSYGTGGHQPQHF
>TRBD1|TRBV30|-|TRBJ2-3
TGTGCCTGGAAAACAGGGGATCGTTGGGGTACGCAGTATTTT
CAWKTGDRWGTQYF
>TRBD1|TRBV29-1|-|TRBJ1-1
TGCAGCGTGGACAGGGGGCTGAACACTGAAGCTTTCTTT
CSVDRGLNTEAFF
>TRBD1|TRBV5-4|-|TRBJ1-1
TGTGCCAGCAGCCAGCTGTGGGGACAGGGGCTGAACACTGAAGCTTTCTTT
CASSQLWGQGLNTEAFF
>TRBD2|TRBV7-9|few|TRBJ2-7
TGTGCCAGTACTAGCGGGAAATCCCACGAGCAGTACTTC
CASTSGKSHEQYF
>-|TRBV10-1|-|TRBJ2-5
TGCGCCAAAGGGGGCGGGAACCAAGAGACCCAGTACTTC
CAKGGGNQETQYF
>TRBD2|TRBV4-2|-|TRBJ2-7
TGTGCCAGCAGCATATCGACTAGCGGGAGCTCCTACGAGCAGTACTTC
CASSISTSGSSYEQYF
>-|TRBV29-1|-|TRBJ1-2
TGCAGCGTTGGCGTACTAAACTATGGCTACACCTTC
CSVGVLNYGYTF
>-|TRBV5-4|-|TRBJ2-7
TGTGCCAGCAGCCCACTTGGGACTGCGCGTTCCTACGAGCAGTACTTC
CASSPLGTARSYEQYF
>TRBD2|TRBV2|-|TRBJ2-7
TGTGCCAGCAGTTACGGGGCGGGAGGGCCCCACGAGCAGTACTTC
CASSYGAGGPHEQYF
>TRBD2|TRBV9|-|TRBJ2-3
TGTGCCAGCAGCGCCAGGACTAGCGGGAGGACAGATACGCAGTATTTT
CASSARTSGRTDTQYF
>-|TRBV7-8|-|TRBJ2-1
TGTGCCAGCAGCTTGAGTTATTCCTACAATGAGCAGTTCTTC
CASSLSYSYNEQFF
>-|TRBV12-3/TRBV12-4|-|TRBJ1-1
TGTGCCAGCGGCAGAGAGCGCACTGAAGCTTTCTTT
CASGRERTEAFF
>-|TRBV28|-|TRBJ2-7
TGTGCCAGCAGCCTTCGTACAGATGCCTACGAGCAGTACTTC
CASSLRTDAYEQYF
>TRBD2|TRBV29-1|-|TRBJ2-1
TGCAGCACTAGACTAGCGGGAGGGGTCAATGAGCAGTTCTTC
CSTRLAGGVNEQFF
>-|TRBV7-9|-|TRBJ2-7
TGTGCCAGCAGCTTACAGGGGATGCGGGAGCAGTACTTC
CASSLQGMREQYF
>-|TRBV12-3/TRBV12-4|-|TRBJ2-2
TGTGCCAGCAGTTTAACGAGAACCGGGGAGCTGTTTTTT
CASSLTRTGELFF
>-|TRBV5-1|-|TRBJ2-6
TGCGCCAGCAGCCCGGAGGAACACCGCTCTGGGGCCAACGTCCTGACTTTC
CASSPEEHRSGANVLTF
>-|TRBV4-2|once|TRBJ1-1
TGTGCCAGCAGCCAAGAAGCGGGGGCGGAAGACACTGAAGCTTTCTTT
CASSQEAGAEDTEAFF
>TRBD1|TRBV2|-|TRBJ2-6
TGTGCCAGCACCCGTGAGGGGGCGCTTGGGGCCAACGTCCTGACTTTC
CASTREGALGANVLTF
>TRBD2|TRBV12-3/TRBV12-4|-|TRBJ2-7
TGTGCCAGCAGTGAGCGGGGCGACGAGCAGTACTTC
CASSERGDEQYF
>TRBD2|TRBV10-1|-|TRBJ2-3
TGCGCCAGCAGGGAATGGACTAGCGGGAGAACAGATACGCAGTATTTT
CASREWTSGRTDTQYF
>-|TRBV6-2/TRBV6-3|-|TRBJ2-7
TGTGCCAGCAGTAACAGGGCCTACGAGCAGTACTTC
CASSNRAYEQYF
>TRBD1|TRBV9|few|TRBJ1-1
TGTGCCAGCAGCGAGCGGACAGGGAGCACTGAAGCTTTCTTT
CASSERTGSTEAFF
>-|TRBV4-2|once|TRBJ1-2
TGTGCCAGCAGCCAAGGCCTCGACGGGGAGATCTATGGCTACACCTTC
CASSQGLDGEIYGYTF
>TRBD2|TRBV6-5|-|TRBJ2-7
TGTGCCAGCAGAAGGGGAGGGTCCCACGAGCAGTACTTC
CASRRGGSHEQYF
>TRBD1|TRBV7-2|few|TRBJ2-3
TGTGCCAGCAGCTACAGGGGTCTAGGAAAAGATACGCAGTATTTT
CASSYRGLGKDTQYF
>TRBD2|TRBV6-5|-|TRBJ2-7
TGTGCCAGCAGGAAGCGGGAGGGCGTCTCCTACGAGCAGTACTTC
CASRKREGVSYEQYF